This T cell receptor beta chain comes out of a study of Ad26.COV2.S vaccination and SARS-CoV-2 variants. Study-level information: Of the COV1001 trial arms, the Ad26.COV2.S arm included the donor. Administration of Ad26.COV2.S was intramuscular, either once or twice 56 days apart. Findings and caveats of the study: It was vaccine recipients, not placebo recipients, who had the higher spike-specific TCR breadth.

The sample's treatment: some 20 received Ad26.COV2.S at low or high dose, single or two shots; several received placebo; per-sample allocation not given. Day 63 after the first injection of vaccine or placebo was the sampling time. Vaccination used an Ad26 vector expressing Wuhan-strain SARS-CoV-2 spike. V lost 5 bases, J lost 1 base, and 9 bases stayed unmatched. The germline gives CDR1 MDHEN, CDR2 SYDVKM. The CDR3 loop spans 16 amino acids. Assay used: immunoSEQ multiplex PCR; TCRdb lists only in-frame clones, some missing. The table includes 300,000 to 400,000 clones, roughly 84% detected once. In the case of this clone: Its antigen is not identified.

Source: peripheral blood, taken in a trial of Ad26.COV2.S vaccine versus placebo. The sequence derives from a person between 18 and 59 years old who received the Ad26.COV2.S COVID-19 vaccine or a placebo. The rearrangement joins TRBV28 to TRBJ1-1; 8 bases align to TRBD1. The CDR3, as DNA: TGTGCCAGCAGTCCCGTTTGGACAGGGAAGAACACTGAAGCTTTCTTT. It is translated as CASSPVWTGKNTEAFF.